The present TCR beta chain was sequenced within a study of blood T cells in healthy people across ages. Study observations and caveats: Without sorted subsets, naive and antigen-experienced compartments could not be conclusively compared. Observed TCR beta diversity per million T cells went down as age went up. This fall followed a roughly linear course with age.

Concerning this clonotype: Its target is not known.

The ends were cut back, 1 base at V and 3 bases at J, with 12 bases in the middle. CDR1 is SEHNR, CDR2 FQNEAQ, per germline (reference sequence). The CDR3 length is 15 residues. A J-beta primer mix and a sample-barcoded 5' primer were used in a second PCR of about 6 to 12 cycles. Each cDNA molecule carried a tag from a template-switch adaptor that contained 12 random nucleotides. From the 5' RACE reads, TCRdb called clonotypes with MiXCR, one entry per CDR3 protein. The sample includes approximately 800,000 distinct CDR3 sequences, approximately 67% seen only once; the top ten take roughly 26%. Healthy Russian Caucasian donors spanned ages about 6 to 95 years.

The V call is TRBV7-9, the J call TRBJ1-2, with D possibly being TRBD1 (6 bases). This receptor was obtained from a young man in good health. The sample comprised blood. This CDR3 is CASSLVGGRDYGYTF. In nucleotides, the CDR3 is TGTGCCAGCAGCTTAGTAGGGGGGCGAGACTATGGCTACACCTTC.